This T cell receptor (beta chain) was captured in a study of cytomegalovirus exposure and HLA in healthy donors. Germline V gene data show CDR1 as LNHDA and CDR2 as SQIVND (reference sequence). The length of the CDR3 is 15 residues. J lost 4 bases, V lost 4 bases, and 3 bases had no gene match. Vbeta (60) and Jbeta (13) primers were used in the PCR. Some clones are missing from TCRdb's copy, which holds only in-frame ones; the method was immunoSEQ multiplex PCR. The sample contains about 43,000 clones, about 60% of which appear only once. Study results and limitations: The sole available immune exposure information was CMV serostatus. Roughly uniform sequencing depth across donors was assumed, possibly incorrectly.

Concerning this clone: No antigen is known for it.

This TCR derives from a man aged 55 to 70 in good health and CMV-seropositive. Sequencing input: PBMCs. The chain carries TRBV19 and TRBJ2-2; 10 bases agree with TRBD1. The CDR3 region is CASSRTGGITGELFF. For the CDR3, the DNA is TGTGCCAGTAGTAGGACAGGGGGTATCACCGGGGAGCTGTTTTTT.